This T cell receptor beta chain was recovered during a study of blood T cell repertoires in COVID-19. Looking at the study overall: In each case, the material was cDNA or gDNA derived from T cells, B-cell-depleted T cells, or PBMCs.

The CDR3 contains 14 residues. The V gene end was trimmed by 5 bases and the J gene end by 4 bases; junction bases not matched to a gene: 8. Germline values: CDR1 SGHNT, CDR2 YYREEE (reference sequence). Cohort assignment relied on participant-reported clinical history. Two negative PCRs, clearance, or symptom resolution were required of recovered Cohort 3 donors. Per the original data handling: Reference gene primers were amplified, and this amplification served to estimate nucleated cell counts. Data came from immunoSEQ multiplex PCR; TCRdb stores just in-frame clones and leaves some out. For V, J and clone size, that table is used; D and trimming come from the DNA. The profile shows about 170,000 clones, more than 80% of them singletons.

The chain uses TRBV5-4 and TRBJ1-2, with 7 positions matching TRBD1. The sequence came from a man between 45 and 60 years old who had recovered from COVID-19. Material: PBMCs or T cells enriched from blood (not recorded which). The CDR3 sequence: CASSNWGQLYGYTF. Written as DNA, the CDR3 is TGTGCCAGCAGTAATTGGGGACAGCTCTATGGCTACACCTTC.